The clone carrying this T cell receptor (beta chain) was seen ten or more times. This record belongs to a study of metastatic and nonmetastatic thyroid tumors. The CDR3 sequence is 13 residues long. The germline gives CDR1 SGHTA, CDR2 FQGNSA. Trimming took off 8 bases at V and 8 bases at J, with 18 bases between the two ends. MiXCR re-clonotyped the PCR reads for TCRdb. The sample carries several thousand clones, 14% to 15% recorded once. Every patient was untreated before thyroid surgery. V usage is TRBV7-2 and J usage is TRBJ1-1; perhaps TRBD1 as D (6 bases). Sequencing used blood. The sequence came from a female donor with papillary thyroid cancer or a benign thyroid nodule (not recorded which). Some clones in this sample may be carry-over from other donors' samples. The CDR3 here is CASLLGTSLEAFF. DNA for the CDR3: TGTGCCAGCCTCCTGGGGACATCACTAGAAGCTTTCTTT.